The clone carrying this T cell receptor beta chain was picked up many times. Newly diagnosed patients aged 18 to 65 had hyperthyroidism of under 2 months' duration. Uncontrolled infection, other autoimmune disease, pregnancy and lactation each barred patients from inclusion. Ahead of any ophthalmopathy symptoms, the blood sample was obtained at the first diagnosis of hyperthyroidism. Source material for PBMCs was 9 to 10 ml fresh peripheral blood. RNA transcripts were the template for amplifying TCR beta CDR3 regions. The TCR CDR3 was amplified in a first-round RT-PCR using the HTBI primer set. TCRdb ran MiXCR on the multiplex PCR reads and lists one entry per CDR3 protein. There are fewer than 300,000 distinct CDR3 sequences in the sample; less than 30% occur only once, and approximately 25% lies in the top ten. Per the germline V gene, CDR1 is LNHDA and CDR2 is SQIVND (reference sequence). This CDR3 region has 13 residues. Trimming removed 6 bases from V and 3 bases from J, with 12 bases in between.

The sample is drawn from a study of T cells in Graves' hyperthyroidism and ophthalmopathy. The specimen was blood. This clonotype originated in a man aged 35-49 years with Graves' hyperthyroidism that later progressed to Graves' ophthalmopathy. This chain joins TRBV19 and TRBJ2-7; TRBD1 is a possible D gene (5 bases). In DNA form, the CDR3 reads TGTGCCAGTAGGGAAGCCCAGGGCTACGAGCAGTACTTC. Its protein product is CASREAQGYEQYF.